The sequence of this T cell receptor beta chain was determined in a study of blood T cells in healthy people across ages. Study-wide results and caveats: There were more naive CD4+ cells and higher diversity in long-lived donors than in aged donors.

Comment on this clonotype: Its specificity is not known.

CDR3 length equals 18 residues. The germline V gene has CDR1 SGHRS and CDR2 YFSETQ. With 3 bases clipped from V and 3 bases from J, the junction kept 15 bases outside the gene matches. A sample-barcoded 5' primer and a J-beta primer mix were used in a second PCR of about 7 to 12 cycles. MiXCR, applied by TCRdb to the 5' RACE reads, yields one record per CDR3 protein. Of over 1,500,000 distinct CDR3 sequences listed, around 50% were seen once; the top ten hold around 2.1%. Each of the donors had about 9.9 milliliters of peripheral blood drawn into EDTA-treated Vacutainer tubes. The chain has TRBV5-1 and TRBJ2-3, with 8 bases aligning to TRBD2. Source material: blood. This sequence originates from a woman in her thirties or forties in good health. CDR3 protein: CASSYYRNAGGWTDTQYF. CDR3 in DNA: TGCGCCAGCAGCTACTACCGAAATGCGGGGGGATGGACAGATACGCAGTATTTT. The full variable domain, its missing parts supplied by reference TRBV5-1 and TRBJ2-3, is KAGVTQTPRYLIKTRGQQVTLSCSPISGHRSVSWYQQTPGQGLQFLFEYFSETQRNKGNFPGRFSGRQFSNSRSEMNVSTLELGDSALYLCASSYYRNAGGWTDTQYFGPGTRLTVL.